One sample yielded the 2 T cell receptor beta chains listed below, sequenced in a study of T cells in Graves' hyperthyroidism and ophthalmopathy. TCR beta CDR3 regions were amplified from RNA transcripts. When the TCR CDR3 underwent first-round RT-PCR, the HTBI primer set was used. Via MiXCR, TCRdb re-called the multiplex PCR reads, giving one row per CDR3 protein. The top ten clones hold around 40% of a sample with over 350,000 distinct CDR3 sequences, 18% of them seen once. What was sequenced was blood. These receptors were taken from a young man with Graves' ophthalmopathy.

This chain connects TRBV10-3 to TRBJ2-3, with D tentatively TRBD2 (5 bases). Germline V gives CDR1 ENHRY, CDR2 SYGVKD. Trimming left V 10 bases short and J 0 bases short, with 11 bases between. This CDR3 has 13 residues. The CDR3 reads CATRTGSTDTQYF. CDR3 in DNA: TGTGCCACCCGGACGGGGAGCACAGATACGCAGTATTTT.

This clonotype appeared many times. This rearrangement joins TRBV3-1 to TRBJ1-6; no clear D. This CDR3 has 14 residues. The V gene's germline CDR1 is LGHDT and CDR2 YNNKEL (reference sequence). With 4 bases removed from V and 9 bases from J, the gap between germline ends came to 13 bases. The CDR3 sequence: CASSLETKGSPLHF. CDR3 DNA: TGTGCCAGCAGCCTGGAGACCAAGGGTTCACCCCTCCACTTT.